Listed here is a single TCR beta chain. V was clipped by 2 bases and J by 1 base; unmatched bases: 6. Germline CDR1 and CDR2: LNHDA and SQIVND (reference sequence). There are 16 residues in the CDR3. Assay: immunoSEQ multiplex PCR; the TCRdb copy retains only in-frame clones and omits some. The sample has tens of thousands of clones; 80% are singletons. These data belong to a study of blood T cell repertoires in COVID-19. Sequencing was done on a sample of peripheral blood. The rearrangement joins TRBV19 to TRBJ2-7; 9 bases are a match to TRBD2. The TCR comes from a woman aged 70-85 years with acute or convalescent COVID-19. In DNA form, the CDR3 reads TGTGCCAGTAGTATATGGCAAGCGGGGGGATCCTACGAGCAGTACTTC. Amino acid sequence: CASSIWQAGGSYEQYF.